The 28 T cell receptor beta chains below come from one sample, sequenced in a study of CD8+CD57+ T cells in acquired aplastic anemia (dated by TCRdb to the late 2010s). TCRdb records Illumina HiSeq 2000 as the sequencer. Genomic DNA served as template for TCR beta VDJ combination and CDR3 sequence profiling. TCRdb redid the processing of the public reads, applying fastp at Q25 and MiXCR, and retained in-frame beta chains. All rows with the same CDR3 protein become a single entry with the most common DNA and genes. This sample gives hundreds of thousands of distinct CDR3 sequences in total; under 80% of them show up just once. 3% to 5% of the sample is taken by the ten largest. Sequencing used sorted CD4+, CD8+, or CD8+CD57+ T cells (not recorded which) from PBMCs. The origin of the receptors is a human donor in good health, serving as a control.

The chain has TRBV7-9 and TRBJ2-6; D may be TRBD2 (5 bases). This CDR3 spans 15 amino acids. Trimming left V 5 bases short and J 19 bases short, with 27 bases between. CDR1 is SEHNR and CDR2 is FQNEAQ in the germline V gene (reference sequence). CDR3 nucleotide sequence: TGTGCCAGCAGCCAAGGTGTCTGGGAGAGGAAGGAGTACACTTTC. This translates into CASSQGVWERKEYTF.

In regard to this clonotype: Here the CDR3 omits its conserved ending phenylalanine or tryptophan, so a read error is the likely source. The limits of the CDR3 on the DNA are not certain, so only TCRdb's listed CDR3 is given. The rearrangement links TRBV7-9 to TRBJ1-3; the tabulated D call, TRBD1, remains unverified against the DNA. Germline loops: CDR1 SEHNR, CDR2 FQNEAQ (reference sequence). The CDR3 totals 13 residues, both ends included. This chain's CDR3 is CASSNLGGQTTVL.

The chain's CDR3 is CASSIGHGQETQYF. CDR3 coding DNA: TGTGCCAGCAGCATAGGACACGGACAAGAGACCCAGTACTTC. The chain employs TRBV7-6 and TRBJ2-5, with a tentative D call TRBD1 (5 bases). The germline V and J ends were trimmed by 5 bases and 2 bases, with 12 bases remaining between them. CDR3 size: 14 residues. Germline loops: CDR1 SGHVS, CDR2 FNYEAQ.

The chain has TRBV9 and TRBJ2-5; the match to TRBD1 covers 8 bases. The DNA end lines up better with TRBJ2-7; the J call may be wrong. Germline CDR1 and CDR2: SGDLS and YYNGEE. The CDR3 loop spans 14 amino acids. The CDR3 coding sequence is TGTGCCAGCAGCGCCCTGGACAGGGTGCACGAGCAGTACTTC. This translates into CASSALDRVHEQYF.

The chain joins TRBV20-1 to TRBJ2-3, with D perhaps given as TRBD1 or TRBD2 (5 bases each). Germline-derived CDR1 and CDR2 are DFQATT and SNEGSKA (reference sequence). Trimming pared 6 bases from V and 2 bases from J, leaving 15 bases between. CDR3 length: 14 residues. The CDR3 DNA reads as TGCAGTGCAGCGGCTATACAGGCCACAGATACGCAGTATTTT. The encoded protein is CSAAAIQATDTQYF.

As concerns this clonotype: The conserved final phenylalanine or tryptophan is absent from the CDR3, which likely points to a read error. The DNA is left out, because the CDR3 cannot be placed on it with certainty; the CDR3 is given as TCRdb lists it. V and J are TRBV9 and TRBJ2-7; TRBD1 was called by the table and not checked on the DNA. The CDR3 is 12 residues long, counting both termini. Germline V CDR1 and CDR2: SGDLS, YYNGEE. The CDR3 reads CASSLGSGSGEL.

This clonotype occurred many times. The CDR3 DNA sequence: TGTGCCAGCAGCTCGGGACAGGGGGCTTCACCCCTCCACTTT. As protein: CASSSGQGASPLHF. This chain uses TRBV7-9 with TRBJ1-6; 12 bases are a match to TRBD1. The ends lost 4 bases at V and 9 bases at J; junction bases unmatched: 1. CDR1 and CDR2 (germline): SEHNR, FQNEAQ (reference sequence). This CDR3 has 14 amino acids.

V and J are TRBV2 and TRBJ1-1; 8 nucleotides line up with TRBD1. V trimming: 5 bases; J trimming: 4 bases; junction bases outside the gene matches: 3. This CDR3 has 13 residues. CDR1 is SNHLY, CDR2 FYNNEI, per germline. The CDR3 is CASSWDRRTEAFF. The DNA of the CDR3 is TGTGCCAGCAGTTGGGACAGGCGCACTGAAGCTTTCTTT.

This clonotype was recorded at least ten times. The chain is built from TRBV7-8 and TRBJ2-7; no clear D. Deletions cut 1 base from V and 2 bases from J, with 12 bases between. Germline V gives CDR1 SGHVS, CDR2 FQNEAQ. The CDR3 consists of 15 residues. Here the CDR3 reads CASSLEPNAAYEQYF. DNA for the CDR3: TGTGCCAGCAGCTTAGAACCTAACGCAGCCTACGAGCAGTACTTC. Looking up the rest from reference TRBV7-8 and TRBJ2-7 gives the full variable domain: GAGVSQSPRYKVAKRGQDVALRCDPISGHVSLFWYQQALGQGPEFLTYFQNEAQLDKSGLPSDRFFAERPEGSVSTLKIQRTQQEDSAVYLCASSLEPNAAYEQYFGPGTRLTVT.

This clonotype was seen more than once but under ten times. The conserved phenylalanine or tryptophan is not found at the CDR3 terminus, so this likely reflects a read error. The DNA is omitted, as the CDR3 cannot be located on it reliably, and the CDR3 follows TCRdb's listing. This chain connects TRBV7-6 to TRBJ1-2; TRBD1, the table's D call, was not compared with the DNA. Both ends counted, the CDR3 spans 13 residues. Per germline, CDR1 SGHVS and CDR2 FNYEAQ. CDR3 loop: CASMVGQGHRGAV.

The chain uses TRBV6-5 and TRBJ2-7; weak D call: TRBD1 (6 bases). Looked up from germline, CDR1 is MNHEY and CDR2 is SVGAGI. The ends were cut back, 2 bases at V and 5 bases at J, with 22 bases in the middle. This CDR3 region has 17 residues. CDR3 protein: CASSYPPRTGPINEQYV. DNA for the CDR3: TGTGCCAGCAGTTACCCCCCCAGAACAGGGCCAATCAACGAGCAGTACGTC.

Of note for this clonotype: This CDR3 is missing its conserved last phenylalanine or tryptophan, likely due to a read error. No DNA is shown, since the ends of the CDR3 on it are uncertain; the CDR3 is the one TCRdb lists. The chain combines TRBV7-3 with TRBJ1-1. Inclusive of both ends, the CDR3 amounts to 13 amino acids. Germline V gene data show CDR1 as SGHTA and CDR2 as FQGTGA. CDR3 protein: CASSFEAASIASP.

A remark on this clonotype: At one end, the junction sequence differs from germline, possibly due to a read error. The chain couples TRBV7-6 to TRBJ2-7, with D tentatively TRBD2 (6 bases). Germline loops: CDR1 SGHVS, CDR2 FNYEAQ. The length of the CDR3 is 18 residues. In nucleotides, the CDR3 is TGTGCCAGCAGTTTAGGGACTGGCGGGCTCACTGAAGCCTACGAGCAGTACTTC. Protein sequence: CASSLGTGGLTEAYEQYF.

J is TRBJ2-2 and V is TRBV11-2, with TRBD2 as a possible D gene (5 bases). The V end was cut by 3 bases, the J end by 0 bases, with 8 bases between. The CDR3 covers 15 residues. The germline V gene has CDR1 SGHAT and CDR2 FQNNGV. The CDR3 sequence is CASSLGVANTGELFF. CDR3 bases: TGTGCCAGCAGCTTGGGAGTGGCGAACACCGGGGAGCTGTTTTTT.

Many counts were recorded for this clonotype. The V and J genes are TRBV9 and TRBJ1-2; TRBD1 matches at 9 bases. The CDR3 length is 18 residues. Germline V gene data show CDR1 as SGDLS and CDR2 as YYNGEE. V was clipped by 0 bases and J by 6 bases; unmatched bases: 15. The CDR3 protein is CASSVEFGTGGAGDGYTF. DNA of the CDR3: TGTGCCAGCAGCGTAGAATTTGGTACAGGGGGCGCCGGGGATGGCTACACCTTC.

The chain employs TRBV2 and TRBJ1-4; D unclear. With 9 bases removed from V and 0 bases from J, the gap between germline ends came to 8 bases. The CDR3 has 13 amino acids. CDR1 and CDR2 (germline): SNHLY, FYNNEI. The CDR3 bases are TGTGCCAGGAGAGACCCAACTAATGAAAAACTGTTTTTT. As protein: CARRDPTNEKLFF.

The chain carries TRBV6-1 and TRBJ2-5, with a possible D match to TRBD2 (5 bases). Germline V gene lookup returns CDR1 MNHNS and CDR2 SASEGT. The V end was cut by 5 bases, the J end by 4 bases, with 11 bases between. The length of the CDR3 is 13 residues. The CDR3 reads CASSRVEGETQYF. CDR3 sequence (DNA): TGTGCCAGCAGTCGGGTAGAGGGAGAGACCCAGTACTTC.

Of note for this clonotype: An end of the junction does not agree with germline; a read error may underlie this. The genes are TRBV11-3 and TRBJ1-1, with D maybe TRBD1 (6 bases). Per the germline V gene, CDR1 is SGHNT and CDR2 is YENEEA. The CDR3 contains 15 residues. This chain's CDR3 is CASSVERGHFTEAFF. CDR3 coding DNA: TGTGCCAGCAGCGTAGAGCGGGGGCATTTCACTGAAGCTTTCTTT.

Concerning this clonotype itself: One junction end does not reproduce the germline sequence, and a read error may be involved. The gene calls are TRBV19 and TRBJ1-1; 7 nucleotides align to TRBD1. This CDR3 spans 19 amino acids. Germline V CDR1 and CDR2: LNHDA, SQIVND (reference sequence). The chain's CDR3 is CASTPRYDRVLNSNNEAFF. CDR3 coding DNA: TGTGCCAGCACCCCCCGGTATGACAGGGTTCTTAACTCGAACAATGAAGCTTTCTTT.

In regard to this clonotype: This CDR3 fails to terminate in the conserved phenylalanine or tryptophan, so it likely reflects a read error. The limits of the CDR3 on the DNA are not certain, so only TCRdb's listed CDR3 is given. V and J are TRBV7-2 and TRBJ2-1. The CDR3 extends over 12 residues, inclusive of both ends. Germline V gene sequence: CDR1 SGHTA, CDR2 FQGNSA. CDR3 residues: CASSLDLEKGNT.

The chain links TRBV20-1 to TRBJ1-5; TRBD1 is a possible D gene (5 bases). The CDR3 sequence is 14 residues long. CDR1 DFQATT and CDR2 SNEGSKA come from the germline V gene (reference sequence). V was trimmed by 3 bases and J by 6 bases, leaving 15 bases between them. CDR3 nucleotide sequence: TGCAGTGCTAGTGCCGGGGCCAACGTTCAGCCCCAGCATTTT. Amino acids: CSASAGANVQPQHF.

Concerning this clonotype itself: Sequence at one end of the junction differs from germline and may be a read error. V and J are TRBV2 and TRBJ2-2; D is unresolved. Germline lookup yields CDR1 SNHLY and CDR2 FYNNEI. This CDR3 region has 14 residues. Here the CDR3 DNA reads TGTGCCAGCAGTGAAGCAGGCAGTTCCAATTCACCCCTCTTT. It encodes CASSEAGSSNSPLF. Full variable domain (outside the CDR3, taken from reference TRBV2 and TRBJ2-2): EPEVTQTPSHQVTQMGQEVILRCVPISNHLYFYWYRQILGQKVEFLVSFYNNEISEKSEIFDDQFSVERPDGSNFTLKIRSTKLEDSAMYFCASSEAGSSNSPLFGEGSRLTVL.

This clonotype was counted between two and nine times. The chain joins TRBV19 to TRBJ1-2; the D gene is possibly TRBD1 (5 bases). CDR1 and CDR2 (germline): LNHDA, SQIVND (reference sequence). This CDR3 is built from 15 residues. V lost 5 bases and J 5 bases, leaving 18 bases between the germline ends. CDR3 coding DNA: TGTGCCAGTAGTTCCACAGGTAACGCGGCGTATGGCTACACCTTC. Residues: CASSSTGNAAYGYTF.

This clonotype was seen ten or more times. This sequence joins TRBV9 and TRBJ2-3, with TRBD2 as a possible D gene (6 bases). The CDR3 contains 14 residues. V gave up 4 bases and J gave up 6 bases, with 15 bases separating them. CDR1 is SGDLS, CDR2 YYNGEE, per germline. Here the CDR3 reads CASSSAKEGDTQYF. CDR3 sequence (DNA): TGTGCCAGCAGCTCCGCCAAGGAGGGCGATACGCAGTATTTT.

The chain combines TRBV12-3 or TRBV12-4 with TRBJ1-4; the D gene is possibly TRBD1 (6 bases). This CDR3 comprises 15 residues. V was cut by 4 bases and J by 6 bases, with 15 bases left in between. In nucleotides, the CDR3 is TGTGCCAGCAGTTCTCCGGGCAGGGGTTATGAAAAACTGTTTTTT. Protein sequence: CASSSPGRGYEKLFF.

This rearrangement joins TRBV5-1 to TRBJ2-7, with D hard to call. In germline, CDR1 is SGHRS, CDR2 YFSETQ. Trimming took 1 base from V and 4 from J, leaving 6 bases between them. The CDR3 length is 12 residues. In DNA, the CDR3 is TGCGCCAGCAGCTTGAGCCTTTACGAGCAGTACTTC. Translating gives CASSLSLYEQYF.

This clonotype has just a few counts. The rearrangement links TRBV30 to TRBJ1-3; D unresolved. V shed 4 bases and J shed 0 bases, with 10 bases lying between them. Germline V gene data show CDR1 as GTSNPN and CDR2 as SVGIG (reference sequence). This CDR3 is 14 amino acids long. Written as DNA, the CDR3 is TGTGCCTGGACCCCCGGGTACTCTGGAAACACCATATATTTT. It is translated as CAWTPGYSGNTIYF. Based on the CDR3 plus reference TRBV30 and TRBJ1-3, the full variable domain is SQTIHQWPATLVQPVGSPLSLECTVEGTSNPNLYWYRQAAGRGLQLLFYSVGIGQISSEVPQNLSASRPQDRQFILSSKKLLLSDSGFYLCAWTPGYSGNTIYFGEGSWLTVV.

In regard to this clonotype: With a much larger clone just one base away, this may be a read error. This chain joins TRBV5-6 and TRBJ1-6; D not resolved. The germline V and J ends were trimmed by 5 bases and 8 bases, with 17 bases remaining between them. There are 15 residues in the CDR3. Germline loops: CDR1 SGHDT, CDR2 YYEEEE. This CDR3 reads CASSLEPGNDSPLHF. DNA for the CDR3: TGTGCCAGCAGTTTAGAGCCGGGAAACGATTCACCCCTCCACTTT.